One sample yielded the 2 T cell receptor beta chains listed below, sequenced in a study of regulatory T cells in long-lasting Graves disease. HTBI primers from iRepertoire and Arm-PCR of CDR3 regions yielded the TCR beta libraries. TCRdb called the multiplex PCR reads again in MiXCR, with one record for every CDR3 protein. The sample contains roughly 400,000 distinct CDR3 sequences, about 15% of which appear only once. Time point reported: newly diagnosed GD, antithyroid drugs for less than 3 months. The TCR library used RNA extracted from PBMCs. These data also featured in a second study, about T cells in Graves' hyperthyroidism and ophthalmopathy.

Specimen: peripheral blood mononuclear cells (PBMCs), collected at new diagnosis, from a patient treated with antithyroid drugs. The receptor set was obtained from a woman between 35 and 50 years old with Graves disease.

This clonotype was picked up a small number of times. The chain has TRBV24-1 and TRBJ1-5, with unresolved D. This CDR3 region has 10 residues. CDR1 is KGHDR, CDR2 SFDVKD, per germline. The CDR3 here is CEHGNQPQHF. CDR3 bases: TGTGAACACGGCAATCAGCCCCAGCATTTT.

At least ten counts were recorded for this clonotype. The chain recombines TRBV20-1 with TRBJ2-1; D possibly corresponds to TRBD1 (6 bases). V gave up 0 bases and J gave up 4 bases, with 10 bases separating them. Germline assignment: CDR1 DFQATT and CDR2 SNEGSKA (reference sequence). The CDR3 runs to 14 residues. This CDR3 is CSARDGGSYNEQFF. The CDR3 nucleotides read TGCAGTGCTAGAGATGGGGGCAGTTACAATGAGCAGTTCTTC.